This TCR beta chain is drawn from a study of T cells in Graves' hyperthyroidism and ophthalmopathy. Study conclusions and caveats: Clonotypes that were expanded in thyroid above 0.001 mostly appeared in blood too. Stable hyperthyroidism was told apart from ophthalmopathy by a model built on 13 V-J features.

In the case of this clonotype: What it recognizes is unknown.

Uncontrolled infection, other autoimmune disease, pregnancy or lactation led to exclusion. The CDR3 runs to 16 residues. Looked up from germline, CDR1 is SGHTA and CDR2 is FQGNSA. The V gene end was trimmed by 3 bases and the J gene end by 5 bases; junction bases not matched to a gene: 7. What was amplified from RNA transcripts were TCR beta CDR3 regions. First-round RT-PCR of the TCR CDR3 relied on the HTBI primer set. TCRdb itself ran the multiplex PCR reads through MiXCR, one entry per CDR3 protein. The sample has fewer than 650,000 distinct CDR3 sequences; approximately 48% are singletons. Input material: peripheral blood or thyroid tissue (not recorded which). This TCR was recovered from an adult woman with Graves' disease, either hyperthyroidism or ophthalmopathy (not recorded which). This chain uses TRBV7-2 with TRBJ2-2, with 9 bases matching TRBD1. This CDR3 reads CASSLGTGFGTGELFF. The CDR3 nucleotides read TGTGCCAGCAGCTTGGGGACAGGGTTCGGTACCGGGGAGCTGTTTTTT.